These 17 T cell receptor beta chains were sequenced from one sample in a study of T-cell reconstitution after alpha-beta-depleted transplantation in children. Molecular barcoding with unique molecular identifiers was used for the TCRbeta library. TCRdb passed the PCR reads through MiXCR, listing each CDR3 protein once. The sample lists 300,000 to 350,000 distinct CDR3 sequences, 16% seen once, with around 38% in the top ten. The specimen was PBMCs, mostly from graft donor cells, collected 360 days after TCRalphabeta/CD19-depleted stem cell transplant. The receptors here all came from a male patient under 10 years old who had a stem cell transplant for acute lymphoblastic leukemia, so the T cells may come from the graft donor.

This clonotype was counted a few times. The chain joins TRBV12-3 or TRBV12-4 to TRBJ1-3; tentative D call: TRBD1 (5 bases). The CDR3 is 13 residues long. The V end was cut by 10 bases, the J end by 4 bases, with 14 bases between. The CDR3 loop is CANTAGGGNTIYF. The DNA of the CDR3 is TGTGCCAACACGGCTGGGGGGGGAAACACCATATATTTT.

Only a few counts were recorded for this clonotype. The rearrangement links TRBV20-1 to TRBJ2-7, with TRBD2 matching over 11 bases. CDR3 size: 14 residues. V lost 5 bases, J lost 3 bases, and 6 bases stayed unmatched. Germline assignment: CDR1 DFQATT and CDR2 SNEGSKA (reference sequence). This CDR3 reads CSALAGGRDYEQYF. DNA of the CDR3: TGCAGTGCTCTAGCGGGGGGTAGGGACTACGAGCAGTACTTC.

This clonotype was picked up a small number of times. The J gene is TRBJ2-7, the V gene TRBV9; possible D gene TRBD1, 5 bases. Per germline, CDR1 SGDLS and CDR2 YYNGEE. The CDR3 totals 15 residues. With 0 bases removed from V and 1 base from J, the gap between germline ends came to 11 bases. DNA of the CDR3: TGTGCCAGCAGCGTAGCTCCGCAGGGATCCTACGAGCAGTACTTC. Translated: CASSVAPQGSYEQYF.

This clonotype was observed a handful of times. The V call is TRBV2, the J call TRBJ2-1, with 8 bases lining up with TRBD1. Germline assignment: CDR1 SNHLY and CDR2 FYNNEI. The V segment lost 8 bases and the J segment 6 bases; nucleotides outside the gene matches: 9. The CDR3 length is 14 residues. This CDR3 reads CASLRDRLGNEQFF. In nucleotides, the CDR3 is TGTGCCAGCCTCCGGGACAGGTTGGGCAATGAGCAGTTCTTC.

The CDR3 region has the DNA TGCGCCAGCAGCCAAGTCGGCGGCTCCTTCTCTGGAAACACCATATATTTT. Translating gives CASSQVGGSFSGNTIYF. The chain joins TRBV4-1 to TRBJ1-3; no firm D call. The CDR3 runs to 17 residues. The germline V gene encodes CDR1 MGHRA and CDR2 YSYEKL. The V gene lost 1 base and the J gene lost 0 bases, with 13 bases spanning the gap.

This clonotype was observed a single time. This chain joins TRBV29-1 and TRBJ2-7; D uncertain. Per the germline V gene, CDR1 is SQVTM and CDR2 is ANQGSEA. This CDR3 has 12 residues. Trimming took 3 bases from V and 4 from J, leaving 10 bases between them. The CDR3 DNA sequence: TGCAGCGTTGAGACAAGGAGATACGAGCAGTACTTC. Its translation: CSVETRRYEQYF.

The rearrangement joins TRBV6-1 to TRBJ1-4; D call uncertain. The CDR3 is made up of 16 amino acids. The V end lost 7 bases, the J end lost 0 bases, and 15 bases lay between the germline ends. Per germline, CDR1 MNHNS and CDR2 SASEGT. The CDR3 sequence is CASKPGPSSTNEKLFF. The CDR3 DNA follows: TGTGCCAGCAAGCCAGGACCGTCGTCAACTAATGAAAAACTGTTTTTT.

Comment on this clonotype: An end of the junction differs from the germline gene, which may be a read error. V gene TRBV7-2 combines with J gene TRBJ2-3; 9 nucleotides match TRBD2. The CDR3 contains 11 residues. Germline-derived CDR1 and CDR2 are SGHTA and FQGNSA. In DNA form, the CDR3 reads TGTGCCAGCAGCTTGACGGGGACTAGCCTATTT. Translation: CASSLTGTSLF.

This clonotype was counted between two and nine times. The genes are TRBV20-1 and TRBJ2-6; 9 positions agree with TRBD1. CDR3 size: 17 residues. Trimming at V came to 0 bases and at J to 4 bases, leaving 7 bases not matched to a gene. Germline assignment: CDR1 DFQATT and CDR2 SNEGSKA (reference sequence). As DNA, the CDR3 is TGCAGTGCTAGAGAGAGGGGGACAGGGCTAGGGGCCAACGTCCTGACTTTC. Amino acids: CSARERGTGLGANVLTF.

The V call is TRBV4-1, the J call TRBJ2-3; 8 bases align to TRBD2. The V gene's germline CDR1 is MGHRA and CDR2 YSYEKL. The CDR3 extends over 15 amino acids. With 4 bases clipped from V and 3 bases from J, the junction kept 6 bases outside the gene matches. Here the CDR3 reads CASSPGLGLTDTQYF. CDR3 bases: TGCGCCAGCAGCCCGGGACTAGGATTGACAGATACGCAGTATTTT.

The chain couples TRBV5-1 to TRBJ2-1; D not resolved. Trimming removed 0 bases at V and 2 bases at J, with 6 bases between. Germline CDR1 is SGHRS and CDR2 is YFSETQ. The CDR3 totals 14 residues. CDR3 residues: CASSLGPTYNEQFF. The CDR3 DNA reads TGCGCCAGCAGCTTGGGACCGACCTACAATGAGCAGTTCTTC.

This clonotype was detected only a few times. Written as DNA, the CDR3 is TGTGCCAGCAGCTTAGTTCCTAGCGCCCCCGAGCAGTACTTC. Protein sequence: CASSLVPSAPEQYF. The genes are TRBV7-2 and TRBJ2-7; a possible D gene is TRBD2 (6 bases). Germline CDR1 and CDR2: SGHTA and FQGNSA. V shed 1 base and J shed 6 bases, with 13 bases lying between them. This CDR3 has 14 amino acids. The whole variable domain, filled in from reference TRBV7-2 and TRBJ2-7, reads GAGVSQSPSNKVTEKGKDVELRCDPISGHTALYWYRQSLGQGLEFLIYFQGNSAPDKSGLPSDRFSAERTGGSVSTLTIQRTQQEDSAVYLCASSLVPSAPEQYFGPGTRLTVT.

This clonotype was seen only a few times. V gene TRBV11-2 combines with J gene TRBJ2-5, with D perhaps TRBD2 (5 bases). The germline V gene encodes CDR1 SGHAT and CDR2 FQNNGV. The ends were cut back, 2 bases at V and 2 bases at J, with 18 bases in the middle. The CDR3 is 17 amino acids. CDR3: CASSLRVSGRKQETQYF. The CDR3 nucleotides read TGTGCCAGCAGCTTAAGAGTCAGCGGACGGAAGCAAGAGACCCAGTACTTC.

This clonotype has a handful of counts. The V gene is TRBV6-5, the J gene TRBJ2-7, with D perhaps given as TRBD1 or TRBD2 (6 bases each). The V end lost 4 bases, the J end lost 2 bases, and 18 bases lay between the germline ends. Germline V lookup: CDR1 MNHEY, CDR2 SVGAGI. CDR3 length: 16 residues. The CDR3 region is CASSSRAGRGAYEQYF. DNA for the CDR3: TGTGCCAGCAGTTCTCGGGCGGGAAGGGGGGCCTACGAGCAGTACTTC.

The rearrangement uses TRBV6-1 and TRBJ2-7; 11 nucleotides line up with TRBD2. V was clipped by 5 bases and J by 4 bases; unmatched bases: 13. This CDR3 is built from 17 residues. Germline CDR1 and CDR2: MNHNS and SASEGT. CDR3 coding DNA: TGTGCCAGCAGTCCTCGCCCTAGCGGGAGGCCCCCTTACGAGCAGTACTTC. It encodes CASSPRPSGRPPYEQYF.

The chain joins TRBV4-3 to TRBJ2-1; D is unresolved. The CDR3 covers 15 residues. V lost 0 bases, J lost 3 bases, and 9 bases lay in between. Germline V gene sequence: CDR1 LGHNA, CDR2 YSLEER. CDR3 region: CASSQDSNYYNEQFF. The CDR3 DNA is TGCGCCAGCAGCCAAGATTCCAACTACTACAATGAGCAGTTCTTC.

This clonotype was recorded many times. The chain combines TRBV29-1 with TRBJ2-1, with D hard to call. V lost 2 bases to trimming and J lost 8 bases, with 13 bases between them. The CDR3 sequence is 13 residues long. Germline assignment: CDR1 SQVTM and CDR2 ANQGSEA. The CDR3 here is CSVEPRAFDEQFF. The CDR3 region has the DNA TGCAGCGTTGAACCGAGAGCCTTTGATGAGCAGTTCTTC.